This is a list of T cell receptor beta chains from one sample in a study of blood T cell repertoires in COVID-19. TCRdb keeps only in-frame clones here, not all; method: immunoSEQ multiplex PCR. The sample yields about 260,000 clones, roughly nine tenths seen once. The sequencing input was PBMCs or T cells enriched from blood (not recorded which). These receptor sequences come from a woman between 45 and 65 years old who had recovered from COVID-19. Each CDR3 is given with its conserved first and last residue. A D gene is named only where the DNA matches it firmly. Size tells how often a clone was seen (once, few, many) or the class of an expanded clone, and some rows leave it out.

clone_size,d_call,v_call,j_call,cdr3_aa,cdr3_nt
-,TRBD2,TRBV9,TRBJ2-5,CASSPRTSVETQYF,TGTGCCAGCAGCCCGCGGACTAGTGTGGAGACCCAGTACTTC
-,TRBD1,TRBV30,TRBJ1-3,CAHRGDAGNTIYF,TGTGCCCACAGGGGGGATGCTGGAAACACCATATATTTT
few,TRBD1,TRBV19,TRBJ1-5,CASSTKSPGQGSRGQPQHF,TGTGCCAGTAGTACGAAATCCCCGGGACAGGGAAGTAGAGGGCAGCCCCAGCATTTT
-,TRBD1,TRBV4-2,TRBJ1-4,CASSPPTGLREKLFF,TGTGCCAGCAGCCCCCCGACAGGGCTAAGGGAAAAACTGTTTTTT
-,TRBD2,TRBV30,TRBJ2-2,CARYSGANTGELFF,TGTGCCCGATATAGCGGGGCGAACACCGGGGAGCTGTTTTTT
once,-,TRBV1,TRBJ1-2,CTTLGGRGDDYGYTF,TGCACCACCCTGGGGGGGCGGGGGGACGACTATGGCTACACCTTC
-,-,TRBV5-5,TRBJ2-7,CASKPGHSYEQYF,TGTGCCAGCAAACCGGGACACTCCTACGAGCAGTACTTC
-,-,TRBV5-1,TRBJ1-1,CASSLLGNTEAFF,TGCGCCAGCAGCTTGCTAGGGAACACTGAAGCTTTCTTT
-,-,TRBV29-1,TRBJ2-1,CSVERLLDNEQFF,TGCAGCGTAGAGAGACTACTCGACAATGAGCAGTTCTTC
-,TRBD1,TRBV3-1/TRBV3-2,TRBJ2-7,CASSPRDRTYEQYF,TGTGCCAGCAGCCCCAGGGACAGAACCTACGAGCAGTACTTC
-,TRBD2,TRBV7-2,TRBJ2-7,CASSLRGTSGQFSYEQYF,TGTGCCAGCAGCTTAAGAGGGACTAGCGGGCAATTCTCCTACGAGCAGTACTTC
-,TRBD2,TRBV19,TRBJ2-7,CASSIAKAGAAEQYF,TGTGCCAGTAGTATAGCTAAAGCGGGGGCCGCCGAGCAGTACTTC
-,-,TRBV6-2/TRBV6-3,TRBJ1-1,CASSYGGTEAFF,TGTGCCAGCAGTTACGGAGGCACTGAAGCTTTCTTT
-,-,TRBV30,TRBJ2-1,CACPARGGGPNEQFF,TGTGCCTGCCCCGCCCGAGGGGGGGGGCCCAATGAGCAGTTCTTC
-,-,TRBV28,TRBJ2-1,CASRIYDEQFF,TGTGCCAGCAGAATCTATGATGAGCAGTTCTTC
-,TRBD2,TRBV5-1,TRBJ2-1,CASSQDGRAFTNEQFF,TGCGCCAGCAGCCAGGACGGGAGGGCCTTTACAAATGAGCAGTTCTTC
-,-,TRBV5-1,TRBJ1-1,CASSLSPGSTEAFF,TGCGCCAGCAGCTTGAGCCCGGGGAGCACTGAAGCTTTCTTT
-,TRBD2,TRBV4-3,TRBJ2-1,CASSLWTSGGSYNEQFF,TGCGCCAGCAGCCTCTGGACTAGCGGGGGTTCCTACAATGAGCAGTTCTTC
once,TRBD1,TRBV28,TRBJ1-5,CASSSLITGAGDQPQHF,TGTGCCAGCAGTTCCCTTATAACAGGGGCGGGCGATCAGCCCCAGCATTTT
-,TRBD1,TRBV12-5,TRBJ2-7,CASAKGQGANEQYF,TGTGCTAGTGCAAAGGGACAGGGGGCGAACGAGCAGTACTTC
-,-,TRBV5-4,TRBJ1-5,CASSLDLSSNQPQHF,TGTGCCAGCAGCTTGGATTTATCTAGCAATCAGCCCCAGCATTTT
-,TRBD1,TRBV24-1,TRBJ2-2,CATNPGQGAMNGELFF,TGTGCCACTAACCCGGGACAGGGGGCTATGAACGGGGAGCTGTTTTTT
-,TRBD1,TRBV28,TRBJ1-5,CASSPALDRDPYNQPQHF,TGTGCCAGCAGTCCCGCTCTGGACAGGGATCCTTATAATCAGCCCCAGCATTTT
-,TRBD1,TRBV7-2,TRBJ2-3,CASSLASGTGADTQYF,TGTGCCAGCAGCTTAGCATCCGGGACAGGTGCAGATACGCAGTATTTT
few,TRBD1,TRBV9,TRBJ1-4,CASSLQGQPNEKLFF,TGTGCCAGCAGCCTACAGGGACAGCCTAATGAAAAACTGTTTTTT
-,TRBD1,TRBV15,TRBJ2-7,CATSRQGARNEQYF,TGTGCCACCAGCAGACAGGGGGCGCGCAACGAGCAGTACTTC
-,-,TRBV5-6,TRBJ2-7,CASSLADEQYF,TGTGCCAGCAGCTTGGCAGACGAGCAGTACTTC
-,-,TRBV24-1,TRBJ2-1,CATSRGAGTDNEQFF,TGTGCCACCAGTCGAGGGGCGGGAACCGACAATGAGCAGTTCTTC
-,TRBD1,TRBV28,TRBJ1-5,CASTGQYSNQPQHF,TGTGCCAGCACGGGACAGTATAGCAATCAGCCCCAGCATTTT
-,-,TRBV7-9,TRBJ1-1,CASTSNRGSNEAFF,TGTGCCAGCACCTCCAACCGGGGATCGAATGAAGCTTTCTTT
-,-,TRBV11-2,TRBJ2-7,CASKTGSNNEQYF,TGTGCCAGCAAAACAGGCTCCAACAACGAGCAGTACTTC
-,-,TRBV4-2,TRBJ2-3,CASSQGGGSTDTQYF,TGTGCCAGCAGCCAAGGGGGCGGTAGCACAGATACGCAGTATTTT
-,-,TRBV28,TRBJ1-2,CASSLRDGYTF,TGTGCCAGCAGTCTCAGGGATGGCTACACCTTC
-,TRBD2,TRBV29-1,TRBJ2-3,CSFGSGAGGSSTQYF,TGCAGCTTTGGCTCGGGGGCGGGAGGCAGTAGTACGCAGTATTTT
-,TRBD1,TRBV19,TRBJ1-5,CASSEADRGSQPQHF,TGTGCCAGTAGCGAGGCGGACAGGGGGAGTCAGCCCCAGCATTTT
-,TRBD2,TRBV28,TRBJ2-1,CASRSPSGRAYNEQFF,TGTGCCAGCAGGTCCCCTAGCGGGAGGGCCTACAATGAGCAGTTCTTC
once,TRBD1,TRBV2,TRBJ1-3,CASLGQGGSGNTIYF,TGTGCCAGCTTGGGACAGGGGGGTTCTGGAAACACCATATATTTT
once,TRBD1,TRBV28,TRBJ1-5,CASIGTGRQPQHF,TGTGCCAGCATCGGGACAGGGAGACAGCCCCAGCATTTT
-,-,TRBV15,TRBJ1-1,CAVNSPEAFF,TGTGCCGTAAATAGTCCTGAAGCTTTCTTT
-,TRBD1,TRBV7-9,TRBJ1-2,CASSSLQGIGYTF,TGTGCCAGCAGCTCCCTACAGGGGATCGGCTACACCTTC
-,TRBD2,TRBV2,TRBJ2-1,CASSVGLAGWDEQFF,TGTGCCAGCAGTGTTGGACTAGCGGGATGGGATGAGCAGTTCTTC
-,-,TRBV2,TRBJ1-2,CASGRVLDGYTF,TGTGCCAGCGGGAGGGTCTTGGATGGCTACACCTTC
-,TRBD1,TRBV28,TRBJ1-2,CASSLIQGVPYGYTF,TGTGCCAGCAGTTTAATACAGGGGGTTCCTTATGGCTACACCTTC
-,-,TRBV10-2,TRBJ1-2,CASRTPGGDGYTF,TGCGCCAGCAGGACCCCGGGGGGCGACGGCTACACCTTC
-,-,TRBV4-2,TRBJ2-3,CASSQEAAATVDTQYF,TGTGCCAGCAGCCAAGAAGCCGCAGCGACAGTAGATACGCAGTATTTT
once,-,TRBV28,TRBJ2-7,CASSLITYEQYF,TGTGCCAGCAGTTTAATCACCTACGAGCAGTACTTC
-,TRBD2,TRBV6-5,TRBJ2-7,CASSLGGSGSWEQYF,TGTGCCAGCAGTTTAGGGGGTAGCGGGAGTTGGGAGCAGTACTTC
-,-,TRBV6-5,TRBJ1-5,CASSQGRGQPQHF,TGTGCCAGCAGTCAGGGGAGGGGTCAGCCCCAGCATTTT
-,TRBD1,TRBV5-1,TRBJ2-7,CASSLGGTGSHEQYF,TGCGCCAGCAGCTTAGGGGGGACAGGGAGCCACGAGCAGTACTTC
-,-,TRBV27,TRBJ1-5,CASSPGGPRPQHF,TGTGCCAGCAGTCCCGGGGGGCCGCGGCCCCAGCATTTT
-,-,TRBV24-1,TRBJ1-2,CATSPDSYGYTF,TGTGCCACCAGCCCCGACAGCTATGGCTACACCTTC
-,-,TRBV5-5,TRBJ2-7,CASSLVVSGEYEQYF,TGTGCCAGCAGCTTGGTGGTCAGCGGTGAGTACGAGCAGTACTTC
-,TRBD1,TRBV28,TRBJ2-1,CASSSAGTGNNEQFF,TGTGCCAGCAGTTCGGCCGGGACAGGTAACAATGAGCAGTTCTTC
-,-,TRBV28,TRBJ1-5,CASSLSRQPQHF,TGTGCCAGCAGTTTATCGCGTCAGCCCCAGCATTTT
-,-,TRBV9,TRBJ2-1,CASSAGPEGVREQFF,TGTGCCAGCAGCGCTGGCCCGGAGGGAGTGAGGGAGCAGTTCTTC
-,-,TRBV21-1,TRBJ2-5,CASSKGTSGRETQYF,TGTGCCAGCAGCAAAGGAACTAGCGGGAGAGAGACCCAGTACTTC
-,-,TRBV30,TRBJ1-2,CAWNPSPNYGYTF,TGTGCCTGGAATCCATCCCCTAACTATGGCTACACCTTC
-,TRBD1,TRBV5-4,TRBJ2-7,CASSPGQGDYEQYF,TGTGCCAGCAGCCCAGGACAGGGGGACTACGAGCAGTACTTC
-,TRBD1,TRBV9,TRBJ1-2,CASSVTGQGGYTF,TGTGCCAGCAGCGTTACGGGACAGGGAGGCTACACCTTC